The 3 T cell receptor beta chains below come from one sample, sequenced in a study of blood T cell repertoires in COVID-19. The repertoire was sequenced with immunoSEQ multiplex PCR; TCRdb's copy has only in-frame clones and lacks some. This sample yields around 280,000 clones, of which nearly 90% are seen a single time; 1.5% to 2% belongs to the top ten. Source material: PBMCs or T cells enriched from blood (not recorded which). These receptors were taken from a woman under 30 with acute COVID-19.

The chain uses TRBV7-6 and TRBJ2-1, with no clear D. The CDR3 runs to 17 residues. V was pared by 2 bases and J by 2 bases, with 16 bases between. Germline V gene lookup returns CDR1 SGHVS and CDR2 FNYEAQ. In DNA, the CDR3 is TGTGCCAGCAGCTTATCGGCTAGAACTAATACCTACAATGAGCAGTTCTTC. This codes for CASSLSARTNTYNEQFF.

The chain joins TRBV5-1 to TRBJ2-1; D uncertain. Germline CDR1 SGHRS, CDR2 YFSETQ. V gave up 2 bases and J gave up 7 bases, with 7 bases separating them. This CDR3 has 12 amino acids. The CDR3 DNA follows: TGCGCCAGCAGCTTTGAGTGGAATGAGCAGTTCTTC. Residues: CASSFEWNEQFF.

V usage is TRBV25-1 and J usage is TRBJ2-3; D is uncertain. The germline V and J ends were trimmed by 4 bases and 2 bases, with 10 bases remaining between them. The germline gives CDR1 MGHDK, CDR2 SYGVNS. The CDR3 length is 14 residues. As DNA, the CDR3 is TGTGCCAGCAGTGTGCGGAGATCCACAGATACGCAGTATTTT. It translates to CASSVRRSTDTQYF.